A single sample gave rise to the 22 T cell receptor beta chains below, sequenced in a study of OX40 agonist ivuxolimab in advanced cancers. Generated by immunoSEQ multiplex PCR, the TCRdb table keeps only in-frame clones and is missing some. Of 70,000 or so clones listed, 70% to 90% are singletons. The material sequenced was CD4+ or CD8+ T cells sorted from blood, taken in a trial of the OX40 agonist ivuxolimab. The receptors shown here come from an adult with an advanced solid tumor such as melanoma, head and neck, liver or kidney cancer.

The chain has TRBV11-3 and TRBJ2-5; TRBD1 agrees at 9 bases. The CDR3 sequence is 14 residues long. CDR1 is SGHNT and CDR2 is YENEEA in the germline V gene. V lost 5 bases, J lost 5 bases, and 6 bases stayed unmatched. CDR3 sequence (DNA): TGTGCCAGCAGCGCACAGGGGGCAGGGGAGACCCAGTACTTC. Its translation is CASSAQGAGETQYF.

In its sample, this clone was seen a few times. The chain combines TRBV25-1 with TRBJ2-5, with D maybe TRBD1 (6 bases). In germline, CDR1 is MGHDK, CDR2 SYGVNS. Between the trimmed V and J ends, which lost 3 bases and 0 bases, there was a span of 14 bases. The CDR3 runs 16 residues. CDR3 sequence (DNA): TGTGCCAGCAGTGAGTTGGTCGACAGGTACCAAGAGACCCAGTACTTC. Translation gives CASSELVDRYQETQYF.

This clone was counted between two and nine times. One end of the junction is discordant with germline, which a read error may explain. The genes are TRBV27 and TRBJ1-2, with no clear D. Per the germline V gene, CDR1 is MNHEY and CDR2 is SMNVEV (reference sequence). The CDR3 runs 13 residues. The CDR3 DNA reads TGTGCCAGTAGTTTGCAGCCTAACTATGGCTACACCTTC. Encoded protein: CASSLQPNYGYTF.

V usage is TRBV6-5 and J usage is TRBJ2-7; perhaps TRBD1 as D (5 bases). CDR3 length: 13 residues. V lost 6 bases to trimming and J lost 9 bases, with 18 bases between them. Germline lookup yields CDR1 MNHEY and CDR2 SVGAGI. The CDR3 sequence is CASSREQGERQYF. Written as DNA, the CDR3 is TGTGCCAGCAGCCGAGAGCAAGGGGAACGGCAGTACTTC.

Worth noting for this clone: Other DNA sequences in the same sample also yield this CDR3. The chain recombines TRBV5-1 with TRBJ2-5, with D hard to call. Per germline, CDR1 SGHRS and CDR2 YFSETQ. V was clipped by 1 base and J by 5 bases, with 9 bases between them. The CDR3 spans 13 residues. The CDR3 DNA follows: TGCGCCAGCAGCTTGAGCCCCGGGGAGACCCAGTACTTC. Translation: CASSLSPGETQYF.

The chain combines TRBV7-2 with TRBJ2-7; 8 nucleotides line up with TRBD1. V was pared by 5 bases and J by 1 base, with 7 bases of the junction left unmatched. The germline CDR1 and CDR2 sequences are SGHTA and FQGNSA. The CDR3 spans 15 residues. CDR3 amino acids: CASSPGGASSYEQYF. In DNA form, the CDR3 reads TGTGCCAGCAGCCCAGGGGGCGCTTCGTCCTACGAGCAGTACTTC.

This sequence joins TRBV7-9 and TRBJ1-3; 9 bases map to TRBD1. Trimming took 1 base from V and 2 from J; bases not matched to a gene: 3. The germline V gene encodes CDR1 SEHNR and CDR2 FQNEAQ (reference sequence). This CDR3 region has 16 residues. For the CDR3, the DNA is TGTGCCAGCAGCTTAGGAACAGGGGGCCCTGGAAACACCATATATTTT. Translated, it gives CASSLGTGGPGNTIYF.

The CDR3 protein is CASSQTGTSGSSNEQFF. DNA of the CDR3: TGTGCCAGCTCACAAACAGGGACTAGCGGGAGCAGCAATGAGCAGTTCTTC. The genes are TRBV18 and TRBJ2-1, with 14 bases matching TRBD2. CDR1 and CDR2 (germline): KGHSH, LQKENI. This CDR3 contains 17 residues. Unmatched junction bases numbered 8, after V lost 4 bases and J lost 6 bases.

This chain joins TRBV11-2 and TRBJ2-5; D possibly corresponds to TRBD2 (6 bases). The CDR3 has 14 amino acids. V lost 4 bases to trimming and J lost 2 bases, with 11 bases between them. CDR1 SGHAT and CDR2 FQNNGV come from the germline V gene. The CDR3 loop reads CASSSPGGQETQYF. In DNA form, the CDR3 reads TGTGCCAGCAGCTCGCCTGGGGGGCAAGAGACCCAGTACTTC. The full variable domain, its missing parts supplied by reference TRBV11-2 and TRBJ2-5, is EAGVAQSPRYKIIEKRQSVAFWCNPISGHATLYWYQQILGQGPKLLIQFQNNGVVDDSQLPKDRFSAERLKGVDSTLKIQPAKLEDSAVYLCASSSPGGQETQYFGPGTRLLVL.

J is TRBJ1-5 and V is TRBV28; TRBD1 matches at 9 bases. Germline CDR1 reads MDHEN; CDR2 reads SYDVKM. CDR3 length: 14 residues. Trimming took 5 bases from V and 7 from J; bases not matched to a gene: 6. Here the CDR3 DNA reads TGTGCCAGCAGTCAACAGGGGGCTGTGCAGCCCCAGCATTTT. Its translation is CASSQQGAVQPQHF.

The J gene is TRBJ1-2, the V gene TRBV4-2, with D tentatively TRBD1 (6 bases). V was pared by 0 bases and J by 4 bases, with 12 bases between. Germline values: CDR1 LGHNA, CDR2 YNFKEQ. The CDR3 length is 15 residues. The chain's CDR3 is CASSQDPGQRYGYTF. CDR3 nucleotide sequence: TGTGCCAGCAGCCAAGATCCAGGACAGCGCTATGGCTACACCTTC.

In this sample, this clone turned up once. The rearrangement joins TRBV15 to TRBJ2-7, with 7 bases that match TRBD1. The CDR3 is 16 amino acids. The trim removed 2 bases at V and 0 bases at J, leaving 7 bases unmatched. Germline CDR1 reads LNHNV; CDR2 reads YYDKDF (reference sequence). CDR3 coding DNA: TGTGCCACCAGCAGATTATCCCCAGGGGGCTCCTACGAGCAGTACTTC. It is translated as CATSRLSPGGSYEQYF.

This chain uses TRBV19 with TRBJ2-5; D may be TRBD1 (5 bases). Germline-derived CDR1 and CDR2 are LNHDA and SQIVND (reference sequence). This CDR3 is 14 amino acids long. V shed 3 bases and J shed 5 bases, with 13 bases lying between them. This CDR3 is CASSMGQGTETQYF. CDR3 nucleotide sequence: TGTGCCAGTAGTATGGGGCAGGGAACGGAGACCCAGTACTTC. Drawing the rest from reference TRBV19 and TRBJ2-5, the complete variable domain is DGGITQSPKYLFRKEGQNVTLSCEQNLNHDAMYWYRQDPGQGLRLIYYSQIVNDFQKGDIAEGYSVSREKKESFPLTVTSAQKNPTAFYLCASSMGQGTETQYFGPGTRLLVL.

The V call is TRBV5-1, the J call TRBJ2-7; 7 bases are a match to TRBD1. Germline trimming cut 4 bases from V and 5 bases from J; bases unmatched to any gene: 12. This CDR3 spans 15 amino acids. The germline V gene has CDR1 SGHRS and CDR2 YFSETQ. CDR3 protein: CASSRQGPLRDEQYF. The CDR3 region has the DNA TGCGCCAGCAGCCGACAGGGTCCATTACGGGACGAGCAGTACTTC.

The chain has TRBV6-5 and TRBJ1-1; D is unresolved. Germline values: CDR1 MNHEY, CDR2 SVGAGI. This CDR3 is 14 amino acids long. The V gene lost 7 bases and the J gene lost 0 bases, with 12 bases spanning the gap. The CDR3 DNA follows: TGTGCCAGCAAAAATCCCGTTGTGAACACTGAAGCTTTCTTT. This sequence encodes CASKNPVVNTEAFF.

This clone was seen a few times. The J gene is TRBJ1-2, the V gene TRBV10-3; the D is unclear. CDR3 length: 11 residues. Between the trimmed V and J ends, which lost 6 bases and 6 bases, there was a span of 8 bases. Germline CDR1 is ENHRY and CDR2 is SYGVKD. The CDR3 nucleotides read TGTGCCATCAGAACGGATGATGGCTACACCTTC. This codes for CAIRTDDGYTF.

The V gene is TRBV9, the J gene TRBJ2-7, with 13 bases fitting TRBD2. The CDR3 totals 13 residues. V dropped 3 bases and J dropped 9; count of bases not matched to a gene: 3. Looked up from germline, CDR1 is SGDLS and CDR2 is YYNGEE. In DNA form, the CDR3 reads TGTGCCAGCAGCGAAGGACTAGCGGGAGCGCAGTACTTC. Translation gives CASSEGLAGAQYF.

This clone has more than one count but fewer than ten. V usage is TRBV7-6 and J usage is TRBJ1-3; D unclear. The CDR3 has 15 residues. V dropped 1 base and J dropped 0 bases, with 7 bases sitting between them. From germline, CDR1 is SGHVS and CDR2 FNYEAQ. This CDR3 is CASSLGASSGNTIYF. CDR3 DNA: TGTGCCAGCAGCTTAGGAGCCTCCTCTGGAAACACCATATATTTT.

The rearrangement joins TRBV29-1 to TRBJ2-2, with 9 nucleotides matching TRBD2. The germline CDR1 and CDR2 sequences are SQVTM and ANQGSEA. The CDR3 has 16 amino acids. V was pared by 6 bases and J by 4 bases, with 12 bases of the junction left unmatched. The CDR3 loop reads CSVGASGRTFTGELFF. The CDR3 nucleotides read TGCAGCGTAGGGGCCAGCGGGAGGACCTTCACCGGGGAGCTGTTTTTT.

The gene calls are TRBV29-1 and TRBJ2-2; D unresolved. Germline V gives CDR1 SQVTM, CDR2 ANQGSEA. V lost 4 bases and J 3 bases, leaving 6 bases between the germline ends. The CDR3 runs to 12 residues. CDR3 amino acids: CSVGRYTGELFF. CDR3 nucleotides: TGCAGCGTTGGTCGGTACACCGGGGAGCTGTTTTTT.

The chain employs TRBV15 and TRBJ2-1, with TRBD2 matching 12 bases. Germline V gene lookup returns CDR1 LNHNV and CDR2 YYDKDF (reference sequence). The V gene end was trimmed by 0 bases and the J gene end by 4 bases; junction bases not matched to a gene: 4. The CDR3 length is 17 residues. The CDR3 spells CATSRETGLAGYNEQFF. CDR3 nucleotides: TGTGCCACCAGCAGAGAAACTGGACTAGCGGGATACAATGAGCAGTTCTTC.

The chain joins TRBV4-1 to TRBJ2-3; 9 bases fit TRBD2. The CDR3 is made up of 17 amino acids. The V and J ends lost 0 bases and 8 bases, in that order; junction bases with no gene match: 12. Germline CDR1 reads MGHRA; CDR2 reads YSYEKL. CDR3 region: CASSQDGASGARSTQYF. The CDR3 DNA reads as TGCGCCAGCAGCCAAGATGGAGCTAGCGGGGCCCGGTCTACGCAGTATTTT.